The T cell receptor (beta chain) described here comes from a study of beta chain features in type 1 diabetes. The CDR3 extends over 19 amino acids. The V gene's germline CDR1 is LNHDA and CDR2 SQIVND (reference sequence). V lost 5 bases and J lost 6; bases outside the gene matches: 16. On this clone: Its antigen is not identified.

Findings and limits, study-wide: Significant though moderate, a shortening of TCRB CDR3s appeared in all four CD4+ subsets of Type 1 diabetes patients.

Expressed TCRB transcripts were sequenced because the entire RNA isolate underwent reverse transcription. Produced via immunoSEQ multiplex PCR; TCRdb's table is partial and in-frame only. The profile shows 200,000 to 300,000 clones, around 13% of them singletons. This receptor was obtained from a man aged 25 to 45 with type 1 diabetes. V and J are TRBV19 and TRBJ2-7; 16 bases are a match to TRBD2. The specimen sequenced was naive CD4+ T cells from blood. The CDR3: CASSFSGTSGRARISEQYF. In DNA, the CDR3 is TGTGCCAGTAGTTTCTCCGGGACTAGCGGGAGGGCCAGAATCAGCGAGCAGTACTTC.